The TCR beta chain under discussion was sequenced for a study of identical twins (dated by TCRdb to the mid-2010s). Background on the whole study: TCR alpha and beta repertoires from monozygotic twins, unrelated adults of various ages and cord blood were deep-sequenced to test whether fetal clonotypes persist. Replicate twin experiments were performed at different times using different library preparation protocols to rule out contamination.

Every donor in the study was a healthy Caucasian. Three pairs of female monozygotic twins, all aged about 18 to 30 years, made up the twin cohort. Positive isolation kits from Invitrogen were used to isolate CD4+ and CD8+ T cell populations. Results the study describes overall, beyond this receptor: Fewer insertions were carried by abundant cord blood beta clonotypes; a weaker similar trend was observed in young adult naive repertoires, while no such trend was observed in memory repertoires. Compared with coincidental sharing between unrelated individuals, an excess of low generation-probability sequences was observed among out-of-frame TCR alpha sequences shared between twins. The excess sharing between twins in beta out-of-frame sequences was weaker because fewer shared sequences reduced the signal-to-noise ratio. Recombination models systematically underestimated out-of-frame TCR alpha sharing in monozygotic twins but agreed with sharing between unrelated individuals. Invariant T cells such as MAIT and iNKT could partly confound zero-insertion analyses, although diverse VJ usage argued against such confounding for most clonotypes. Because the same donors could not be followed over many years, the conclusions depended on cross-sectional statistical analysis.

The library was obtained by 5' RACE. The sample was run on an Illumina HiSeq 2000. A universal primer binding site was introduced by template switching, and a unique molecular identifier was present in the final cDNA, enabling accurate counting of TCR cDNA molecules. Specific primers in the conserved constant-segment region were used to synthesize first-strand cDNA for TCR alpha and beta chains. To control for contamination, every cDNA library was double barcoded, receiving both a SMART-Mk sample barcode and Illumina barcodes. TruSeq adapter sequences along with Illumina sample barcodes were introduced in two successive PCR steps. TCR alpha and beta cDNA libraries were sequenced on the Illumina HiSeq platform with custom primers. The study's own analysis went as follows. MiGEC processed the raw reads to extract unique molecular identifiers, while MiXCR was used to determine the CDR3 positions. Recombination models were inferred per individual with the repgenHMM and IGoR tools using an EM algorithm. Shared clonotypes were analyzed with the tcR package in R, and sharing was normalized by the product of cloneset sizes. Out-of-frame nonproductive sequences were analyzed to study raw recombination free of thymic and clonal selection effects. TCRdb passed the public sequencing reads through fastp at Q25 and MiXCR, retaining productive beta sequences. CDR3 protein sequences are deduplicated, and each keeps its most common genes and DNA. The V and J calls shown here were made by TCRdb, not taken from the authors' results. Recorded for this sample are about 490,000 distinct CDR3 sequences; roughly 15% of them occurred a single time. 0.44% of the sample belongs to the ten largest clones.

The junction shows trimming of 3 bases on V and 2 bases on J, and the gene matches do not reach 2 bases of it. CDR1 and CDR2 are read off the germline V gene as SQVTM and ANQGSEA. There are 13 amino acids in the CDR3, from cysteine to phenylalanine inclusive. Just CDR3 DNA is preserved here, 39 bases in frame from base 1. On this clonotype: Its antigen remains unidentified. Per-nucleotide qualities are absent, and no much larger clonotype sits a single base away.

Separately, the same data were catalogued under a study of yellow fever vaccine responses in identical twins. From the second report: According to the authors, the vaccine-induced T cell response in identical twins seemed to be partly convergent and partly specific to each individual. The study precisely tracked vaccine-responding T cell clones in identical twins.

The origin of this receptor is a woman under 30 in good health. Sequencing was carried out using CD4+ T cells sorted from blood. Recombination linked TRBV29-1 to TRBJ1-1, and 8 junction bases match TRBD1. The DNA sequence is TGCAGCGTTGAGGGACAGGCCAACACTGAAGCTTTCTTT. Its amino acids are CSVEGQANTEAFF.